This is a list of T cell receptor beta chains from one sample in a study of blood T cell repertoires in COVID-19. The protocol was immunoSEQ multiplex PCR, while the TCRdb copy is restricted to in-frame clones and leaves out a portion. Seen here are some 160,000 clones, roughly 90% observed once, and the top ten hold approximately 3%. The sample comprised peripheral blood. The source is a man aged 60-69 years with acute or convalescent COVID-19. Both conserved end residues are part of each CDR3. The D gene is left open where the match is weak.

d_gene,j_gene,v_gene,CDR3aa
.,TRBJ1-2,TRBV7-8,CASSLVVTGAGGYTF
.,TRBJ1-1,TRBV9,CASSPQAGWTEAFF
.,TRBJ1-2,TRBV7-8,CASTRTRIANAHGYTF
.,TRBJ2-1,TRBV6-2/TRBV6-3,CASSYSNYEQFF
TRBD1,TRBJ1-6,TRBV29-1,CSVKTDRGNSPLHF
.,TRBJ2-1,TRBV14,CASSQDRYYNEQFF
.,TRBJ1-2,TRBV10-1,CASSESRGLDGYTF
TRBD1,TRBJ1-1,TRBV6-5,CASSPGQRNTEAFF
TRBD1,TRBJ1-3,TRBV6-5,CASLFPGQGGNTIYF
TRBD1,TRBJ2-2,TRBV5-5,CASSLEQGEDGELFF
.,TRBJ2-7,TRBV2,CASSEARYEQYF
.,TRBJ1-5,TRBV19,CASSIPTDTGGPQHF
TRBD2,TRBJ2-1,TRBV4-1,CASSQVRLAGYNEQFF
TRBD1,TRBJ2-7,TRBV27,CASSRQRPGQIYEQYF
TRBD1,TRBJ2-3,TRBV6-5,CASSYQGQGGDTQYF
.,TRBJ1-5,TRBV6-5,CASRITRDSNQPQHF
TRBD1,TRBJ2-2,TRBV18,CASSPPQGAIAGELFF
TRBD2,TRBJ2-1,TRBV5-3,CARSFPGLDIHEQFF
.,TRBJ2-7,TRBV18,CASSPKGGVRYEQYF
TRBD1,TRBJ1-2,TRBV6-6,CASSYRDRGGYTF
TRBD2,TRBJ2-7,TRBV7-9,CASSSGGTSGAYGQYF
.,TRBJ2-3,TRBV7-2,CASSFRFPAGPTDTQYF
.,TRBJ2-7,TRBV6-1,CASSGQDIPYEQYF
.,TRBJ1-3,TRBV12-3/TRBV12-4,CASTLTKNTIYF
.,TRBJ1-2,TRBV6-5,CASSYSGATGSYGYTF
TRBD1,TRBJ2-1,TRBV5-5,CASSWDRSSYNEQFF
.,TRBJ2-7,TRBV21-1,CARDRGLYEQYF
.,TRBJ2-7,TRBV30,CAWSRGSSYEQYF
.,TRBJ1-5,TRBV19,CASSTGGRSGDSNQPQHF